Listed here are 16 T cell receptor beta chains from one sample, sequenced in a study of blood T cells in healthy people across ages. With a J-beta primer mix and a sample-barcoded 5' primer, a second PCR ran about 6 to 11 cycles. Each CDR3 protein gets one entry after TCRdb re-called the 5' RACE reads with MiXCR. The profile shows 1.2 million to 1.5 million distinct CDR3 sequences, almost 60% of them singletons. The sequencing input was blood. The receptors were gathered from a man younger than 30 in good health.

The CDR3: CASSRQVGAEETQYF. The DNA for the CDR3 is TGTGCCAGCAGCCGCCAGGTAGGAGCCGAAGAGACCCAGTACTTC. The chain recombines TRBV14 with TRBJ2-5, with D unresolved. Germline CDR1 and CDR2: SGHDN and FVKESK. There are 15 residues in the CDR3. Between the trimmed V and J ends, which lost 4 bases and 3 bases, there was a span of 15 bases.

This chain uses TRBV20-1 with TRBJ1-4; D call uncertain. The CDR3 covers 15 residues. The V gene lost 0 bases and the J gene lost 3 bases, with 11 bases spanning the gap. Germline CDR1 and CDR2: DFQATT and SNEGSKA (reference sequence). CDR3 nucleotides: TGCAGTGCTAGAGATAGAAGCTTGTCTAATGAAAAACTGTTTTTT. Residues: CSARDRSLSNEKLFF.

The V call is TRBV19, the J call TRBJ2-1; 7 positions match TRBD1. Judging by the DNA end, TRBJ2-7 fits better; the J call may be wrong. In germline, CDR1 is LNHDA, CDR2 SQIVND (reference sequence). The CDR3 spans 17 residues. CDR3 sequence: CASSNIRTGVVHGEQYF. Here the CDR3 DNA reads TGTGCCAGTAGCAACATACGCACAGGGGTCGTCCACGGCGAGCAGTACTTC.

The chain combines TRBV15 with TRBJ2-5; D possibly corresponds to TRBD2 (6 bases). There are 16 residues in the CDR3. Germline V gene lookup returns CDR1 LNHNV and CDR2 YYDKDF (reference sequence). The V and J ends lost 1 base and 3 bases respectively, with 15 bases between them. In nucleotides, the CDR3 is TGTGCCACCAGCAGAGCGGCACCTAGCGAGAAAGAGACCCAGTACTTC. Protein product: CATSRAAPSEKETQYF.

The CDR3 sequence is CATSRIPGLVSYEQYF. The DNA of the CDR3 is TGTGCCACCAGCAGAATTCCGGGACTAGTTTCTTACGAGCAGTACTTC. The chain carries TRBV15 and TRBJ2-7; 8 bases agree with TRBD2. The CDR3 is made up of 16 amino acids. Germline V CDR1 and CDR2: LNHNV, YYDKDF (reference sequence). V lost 2 bases, J lost 4 bases, and 10 bases stayed unmatched.

This CDR3 is CASSLKRDSGYTF. CDR3 sequence (DNA): TGTGCCAGCAGCTTAAAAAGGGATTCCGGCTACACCTTC. This chain connects TRBV7-2 to TRBJ1-2; D is ambiguous. This CDR3 spans 13 amino acids. Per the germline V gene, CDR1 is SGHTA and CDR2 is FQGNSA. V was clipped by 2 bases and J by 8 bases, with 12 bases between them.

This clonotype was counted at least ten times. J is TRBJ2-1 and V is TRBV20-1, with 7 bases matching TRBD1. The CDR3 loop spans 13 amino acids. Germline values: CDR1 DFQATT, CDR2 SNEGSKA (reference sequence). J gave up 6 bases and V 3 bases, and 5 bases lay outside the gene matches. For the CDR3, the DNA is TGCAGTGCTAGCGGACAGGTTCGCAATGAGCAGTTCTTC. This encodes CSASGQVRNEQFF.

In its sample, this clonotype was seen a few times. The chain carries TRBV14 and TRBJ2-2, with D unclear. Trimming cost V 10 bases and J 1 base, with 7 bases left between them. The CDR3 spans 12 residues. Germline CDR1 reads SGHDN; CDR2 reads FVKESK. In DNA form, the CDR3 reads TGTGCCACCCAAAAGAACACCGGGGAGCTGTTTTTT. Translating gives CATQKNTGELFF.

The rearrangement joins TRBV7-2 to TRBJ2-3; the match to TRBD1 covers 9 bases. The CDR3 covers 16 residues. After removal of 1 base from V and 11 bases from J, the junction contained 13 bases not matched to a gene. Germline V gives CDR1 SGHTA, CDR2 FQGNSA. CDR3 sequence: CASSLDFDPGTGLQYF. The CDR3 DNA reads TGTGCCAGCAGCTTAGATTTCGACCCCGGGACAGGGTTGCAGTATTTT.

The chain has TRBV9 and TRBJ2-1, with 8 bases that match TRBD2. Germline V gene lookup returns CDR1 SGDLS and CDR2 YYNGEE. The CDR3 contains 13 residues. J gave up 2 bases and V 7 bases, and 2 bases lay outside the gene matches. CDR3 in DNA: TGTGCCAGCGATAGCGGGACCTACAATGAGCAGTTCTTC. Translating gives CASDSGTYNEQFF.

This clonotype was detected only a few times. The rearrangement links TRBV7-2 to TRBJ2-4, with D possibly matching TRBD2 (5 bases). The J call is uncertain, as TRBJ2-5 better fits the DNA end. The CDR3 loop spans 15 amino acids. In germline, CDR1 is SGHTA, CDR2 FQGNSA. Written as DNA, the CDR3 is TGTGCCAGCAGCTCCGGGGTTCAATTAACAGAGACCCAGTACTTC. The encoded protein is CASSSGVQLTETQYF.

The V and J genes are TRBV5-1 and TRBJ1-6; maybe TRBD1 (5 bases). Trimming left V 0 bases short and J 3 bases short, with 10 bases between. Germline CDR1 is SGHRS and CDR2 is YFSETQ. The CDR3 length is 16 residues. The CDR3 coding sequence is TGCGCCAGCAGCTTGGTCCCAGGGCTCTATAATTCACCCCTCCACTTT. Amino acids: CASSLVPGLYNSPLHF.

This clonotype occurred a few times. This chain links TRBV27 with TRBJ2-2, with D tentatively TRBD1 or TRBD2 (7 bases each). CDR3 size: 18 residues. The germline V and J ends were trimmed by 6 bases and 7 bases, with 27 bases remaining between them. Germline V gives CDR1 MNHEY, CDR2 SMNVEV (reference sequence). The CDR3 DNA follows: TGTGCCAGCAGAAATCTAACAGGGGAGGGCGACCTTGGCGGGGAGCTGTTTTTT. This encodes CASRNLTGEGDLGGELFF.

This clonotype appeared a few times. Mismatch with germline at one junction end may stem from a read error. The CDR3 sequence: CASTGTGVVYEQYF. The CDR3 coding sequence is TGTGCTAGCACCGGGACAGGGGTTGTCTACGAGCAGTACTTC. This rearrangement joins TRBV2 to TRBJ2-7, with 10 bases that match TRBD1. This CDR3 region has 14 residues. Germline CDR1 and CDR2: SNHLY and FYNNEI.

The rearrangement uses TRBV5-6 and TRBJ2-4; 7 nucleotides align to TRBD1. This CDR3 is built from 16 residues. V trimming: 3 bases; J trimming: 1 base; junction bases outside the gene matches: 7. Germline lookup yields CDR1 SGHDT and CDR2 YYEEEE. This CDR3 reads CASSSTGEKAKNIQYF. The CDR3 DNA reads TGTGCCAGCAGCTCAACAGGGGAGAAGGCCAAAAACATTCAGTACTTC.

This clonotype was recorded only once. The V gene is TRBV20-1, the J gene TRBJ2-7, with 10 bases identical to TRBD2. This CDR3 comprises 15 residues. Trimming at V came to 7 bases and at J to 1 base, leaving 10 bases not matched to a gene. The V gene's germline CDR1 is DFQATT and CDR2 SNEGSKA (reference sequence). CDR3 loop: CSGRESGRGSYEQYF. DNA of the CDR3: TGCAGTGGCAGAGAAAGCGGGAGGGGGTCCTACGAGCAGTACTTC.